Each of the 5 T cell receptor beta chains below was sequenced from the same sample in a study of vaccination and CD4 T cells after COVID-19. These TCRs' antigens remain unknown. This sample's treatment: approximately nine-day PBMC culture with coronavirus spike peptide pools or control peptides (ViraFEST assay). Scientists ran DNA taken from cultured CD4+ T cells through the Oncomine TCR Beta short-read assay for sequencing. TCRdb reprocessed the PCR reads with MiXCR, giving one entry per CDR3 protein. Of thousands of distinct CDR3 sequences listed, around 63% are singletons. The sample taken for sequencing was CD4+ T cells from blood, cultured in vitro. The source is a human donor who had recovered from COVID-19.

The chain joins TRBV12-3 or TRBV12-4 to TRBJ1-2; a weak D match, TRBD1 (5 bases). V shed 4 bases and J shed 5 bases, with 14 bases lying between them. The CDR3 length is 14 residues. The CDR3 loop reads CASSSPGGGYGYTF. DNA for the CDR3: TGTGCCAGCAGTTCCCCCGGGGGAGGGTATGGCTACACCTTC.

This clonotype was observed a handful of times. CDR3 sequence: CSARSSGTGEYGYTF. CDR3 coding DNA: TGCAGTGCTAGATCCTCCGGGACAGGCGAATATGGCTACACCTTC. The chain carries TRBV20-1 and TRBJ1-2; 8 positions agree with TRBD1. The ends lost 2 bases at V and 5 bases at J; junction bases unmatched: 10. The CDR3 is made up of 15 amino acids. Germline V CDR1 and CDR2: DFQATT, SNEGSKA (reference sequence).

This clonotype occurred a few times. The chain joins TRBV12-3 or TRBV12-4 to TRBJ2-5; possibly TRBD2 for D (6 bases). The CDR3 is 14 residues long. Trimming stripped 7 bases from V and 5 bases from J, with 17 bases between. CDR3 in DNA: TGTGCCAGCACCGATTATCTAGCGCCGGAGACCCAGTACTTC. Encoded protein: CASTDYLAPETQYF.

This clonotype was observed a handful of times. The rearrangement links TRBV20-1 to TRBJ2-2, with 8 bases fitting TRBD1. Trimming took 5 bases from V and 8 from J; bases not matched to a gene: 7. In germline, CDR1 is DFQATT, CDR2 SNEGSKA (reference sequence). The CDR3 contains 13 residues. Here the CDR3 DNA reads TGCAGTGCTTCCCAGGGGGCGCAAGGGGAGCTGTTTTTT. Translating it yields CSASQGAQGELFF.

The J gene is TRBJ1-2, the V gene TRBV4-3; D remains ambiguous. The CDR3 length is 15 residues. The V gene lost 1 base and the J gene lost 2 bases, with 11 bases spanning the gap. Germline CDR1 reads LGHNA; CDR2 reads YSLEER. The CDR3 region is CASSQVEGFNYGYTF. CDR3 coding DNA: TGCGCCAGCAGCCAAGTAGAAGGGTTCAACTATGGCTACACCTTC.